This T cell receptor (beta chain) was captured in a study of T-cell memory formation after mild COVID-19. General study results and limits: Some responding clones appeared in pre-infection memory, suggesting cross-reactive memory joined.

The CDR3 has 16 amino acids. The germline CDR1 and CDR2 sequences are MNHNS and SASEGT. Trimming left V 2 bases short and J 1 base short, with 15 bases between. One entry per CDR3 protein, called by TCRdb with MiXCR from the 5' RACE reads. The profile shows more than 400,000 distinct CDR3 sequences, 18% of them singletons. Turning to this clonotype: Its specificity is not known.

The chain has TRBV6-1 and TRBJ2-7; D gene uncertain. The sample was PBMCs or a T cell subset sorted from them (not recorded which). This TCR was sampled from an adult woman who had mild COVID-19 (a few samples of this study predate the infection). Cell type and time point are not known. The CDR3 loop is CASSEYVGPASYEQYF. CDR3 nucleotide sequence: TGTGCCAGCAGTGAATATGTAGGCCCGGCATCCTACGAGCAGTACTTC.